Listed here are 16 T cell receptor beta chains from one sample, sequenced in a study of T-cell reconstitution after alpha-beta-depleted transplantation in children. Researchers prepared the TCRbeta library using unique molecular identifiers, the study reports. TCRdb redid the calling of the PCR reads with MiXCR, one entry per CDR3 protein. The table lists 200,000 or so distinct CDR3 sequences, around 7.7% of them singletons. Sequenced material: PBMCs, mostly from graft donor cells, taken 360 days after TCRalphabeta/CD19-depleted stem cell transplant. The receptors shown here come from a male patient between 2 and 9 years old who had a stem cell transplant for acute myeloid leukemia, so the T cells may come from the graft donor.

This clonotype was recorded at least ten times. The chain recombines TRBV20-1 with TRBJ1-3, with D perhaps TRBD1 (6 bases). This CDR3 spans 14 amino acids. V was clipped by 6 bases and J by 8 bases, with 20 bases between them. In germline, CDR1 is DFQATT, CDR2 SNEGSKA (reference sequence). The CDR3 here is CSAIQPRGKDTIYF. The CDR3, as DNA: TGCAGTGCCATCCAACCCAGGGGCAAGGACACCATATATTTT.

This clonotype was found many times. This chain's CDR3 is CASSDSGTSGYTQYF. The CDR3 DNA reads as TGCGCCAGCAGTGATTCCGGGACTAGCGGTTATACGCAGTATTTT. The V gene is TRBV10-1, the J gene TRBJ2-3; 11 bases fit TRBD2. The CDR3 length is 15 residues. CDR1 is WNHNN, CDR2 SYGVQD, per germline (reference sequence). With V trimmed by 3 bases and J by 7 bases, 6 bases remained unmatched.

This clonotype was found many times. The chain employs TRBV5-1 and TRBJ1-6; the match to TRBD1 covers 7 bases. The CDR3 contains 17 residues. The germline V gene encodes CDR1 SGHRS and CDR2 YFSETQ. V trimming: 4 bases; J trimming: 9 bases; junction bases outside the gene matches: 16. CDR3 loop: CASSPTGATSGSSPLHF. The DNA of the CDR3 is TGCGCCAGCAGCCCTACAGGGGCTACGTCGGGTAGTTCACCCCTCCACTTT. Combining the CDR3 with reference TRBV5-1 and TRBJ1-6 gives the whole variable domain KAGVTQTPRYLIKTRGQQVTLSCSPISGHRSVSWYQQTPGQGLQFLFEYFSETQRNKGNFPGRFSGRQFSNSRSEMNVSTLELGDSALYLCASSPTGATSGSSPLHFGNGTRLTVT.

This clonotype was detected only a few times. The V and J genes are TRBV7-2 and TRBJ2-7; D might be TRBD2 (6 bases). V dropped 1 base and J dropped 2 bases, with 15 bases sitting between them. CDR3 length: 16 residues. The germline V gene has CDR1 SGHTA and CDR2 FQGNSA. For the CDR3, the DNA is TGTGCCAGCAGCTTAGAGGGGAGGCGGGCCACCTACGAGCAGTACTTC. This codes for CASSLEGRRATYEQYF. The whole variable domain, remainder taken from reference TRBV7-2 and TRBJ2-7, is GAGVSQSPSNKVTEKGKDVELRCDPISGHTALYWYRQSLGQGLEFLIYFQGNSAPDKSGLPSDRFSAERTGGSVSTLTIQRTQQEDSAVYLCASSLEGRRATYEQYFGPGTRLTVT.

There are many counts of this clonotype. The CDR3 DNA is TGCAGCGTTGAAGATTCCGACAGGGAAGGTTTGCGCTACGAGCAGTACTTC. As protein: CSVEDSDREGLRYEQYF. The rearrangement uses TRBV29-1 and TRBJ2-7, with TRBD1 matching 7 bases. The germline gives CDR1 SQVTM, CDR2 ANQGSEA. The CDR3 sequence is 17 residues long. The trim removed 0 bases at V and 3 bases at J, leaving 14 bases unmatched.

This clonotype was recorded many times. The V and J genes are TRBV28 and TRBJ1-5; D not certain. V was pared by 1 base and J by 7 bases, with 14 bases between. This CDR3 region has 15 residues. Germline CDR1 and CDR2: MDHEN and SYDVKM. The CDR3 here is CASSLFREGGQPQHF. The CDR3 nucleotides read TGTGCCAGCAGTTTATTCCGGGAGGGAGGGCAGCCCCAGCATTTT.

This chain links TRBV20-1 with TRBJ2-7, with 7 bases lining up with TRBD1. CDR1 is DFQATT and CDR2 is SNEGSKA in the germline V gene (reference sequence). CDR3 size: 13 residues. V lost 4 bases and J lost 0; bases outside the gene matches: 3. The CDR3 nucleotides read TGCAGTGCTAATGCAGGGGGCTCCTACGAGCAGTACTTC. It codes for CSANAGGSYEQYF.

This clonotype appeared many times. Here the CDR3 DNA reads TGCGCCAGTGGGACAGAACAAGAGACCCAGTACTTC. Its translation is CASGTEQETQYF. This chain uses TRBV5-1 with TRBJ2-5; 7 bases agree with TRBD1. J was trimmed by 2 bases and V by 8 bases; bases with no gene match: 3. The CDR3 loop spans 12 amino acids. Germline V gene lookup returns CDR1 SGHRS and CDR2 YFSETQ. Using reference TRBV5-1 and TRBJ2-5 for the parts outside the CDR3, the full variable domain is KAGVTQTPRYLIKTRGQQVTLSCSPISGHRSVSWYQQTPGQGLQFLFEYFSETQRNKGNFPGRFSGRQFSNSRSEMNVSTLELGDSALYLCASGTEQETQYFGPGTRLLVL.

This clonotype was counted ten times or more. V gene TRBV4-2 combines with J gene TRBJ1-5; D not resolved. Germline V gives CDR1 LGHNA, CDR2 YNFKEQ. This CDR3 has 14 residues. V shed 5 bases and J shed 2 bases, with 10 bases lying between them. CDR3 nucleotides: TGTGCCAGCAGCAGGGAAGGAGGCAATCAGCCCCAGCATTTT. Translation: CASSREGGNQPQHF.

This clonotype was observed many times. As DNA, the CDR3 is TGTGCCAGCAGCGCCTTGACAGGAACCACGTTTGAAGCTTTCTTT. It codes for CASSALTGTTFEAFF. The rearrangement uses TRBV9 and TRBJ1-1; D perhaps matches TRBD1 (6 bases). Trimming shortened V by 3 bases and J by 7 bases, and 19 bases separated the two germline ends. The germline V gene has CDR1 SGDLS and CDR2 YYNGEE. The CDR3 is made up of 15 amino acids.

At least ten counts were recorded for this clonotype. This rearrangement joins TRBV20-1 to TRBJ2-1; 13 bases agree with TRBD2. J gave up 9 bases and V 5 bases, and 10 bases lay outside the gene matches. This CDR3 has 15 amino acids. Germline assignment: CDR1 DFQATT and CDR2 SNEGSKA (reference sequence). The CDR3 coding sequence is TGCAGTGCTGGAGGACTAGCGGGAGTATTCGGTGAGCAGTTCTTC. Translation: CSAGGLAGVFGEQFF.

This clonotype showed up many times. The rearrangement links TRBV20-1 to TRBJ2-5; no definite D call. Trimming shortened V by 0 bases and J by 4 bases, and 12 bases separated the two germline ends. CDR1 and CDR2 from the germline V gene are DFQATT and SNEGSKA (reference sequence). The CDR3 is 14 residues long. The CDR3 here is CSARDLDRLETQYF. The CDR3 DNA follows: TGCAGTGCTAGAGATCTTGACCGTCTAGAGACCCAGTACTTC.

There are many counts of this clonotype. V gene TRBV15 combines with J gene TRBJ2-7; 7 nucleotides align to TRBD1. V lost 0 bases and J lost 2; bases outside the gene matches: 1. Germline V lookup: CDR1 LNHNV, CDR2 YYDKDF (reference sequence). The CDR3 has 14 residues. CDR3 bases: TGTGCCACCAGCAGAGATAGGGGGCCCTACGAGCAGTACTTC. Protein: CATSRDRGPYEQYF.

This rearrangement joins TRBV19 to TRBJ2-2; D remains ambiguous. Germline CDR1 reads LNHDA; CDR2 reads SQIVND (reference sequence). Trimming left V 4 bases short and J 1 base short, with 4 bases between. The CDR3 spans 13 residues. CDR3 region: CASSTENTGELFF. CDR3 nucleotides: TGTGCCAGTAGTACCGAGAACACCGGGGAGCTGTTTTTT.

This clonotype was counted a few times. The DNA for the CDR3 is TGTGCCAGCAGTTCCAACACAGGGGGCCGCACTGAAGCTTTCTTT. Its protein product is CASSSNTGGRTEAFF. The V and J genes are TRBV12-3 or TRBV12-4 and TRBJ1-1; TRBD1 matches at 9 bases. The J segment lost 4 bases and the V segment lost 4 bases, leaving 7 bases of the junction unmatched. This CDR3 spans 15 amino acids.

This clonotype was counted only a few times. The chain links TRBV5-1 to TRBJ2-5; D possibly corresponds to TRBD1 (5 bases). Germline assignment: CDR1 SGHRS and CDR2 YFSETQ. Trimming cost V 8 bases and J 3 bases, with 17 bases left between them. The CDR3 is 14 residues long. CDR3 in DNA: TGCGCCAGTTACCGTCAGGGATGGGAAGAGACCCAGTACTTC. Protein product: CASYRQGWEETQYF.